These 12 T cell receptor beta chains were sequenced from one sample in a study of blood T cells in healthy people across ages. The use of a sample-barcoded 5' primer and a J-beta primer mix characterized a second PCR of about 7 to 12 cycles. TCRdb called the 5' RACE reads again in MiXCR, with one record for every CDR3 protein. The sample has approximately 2,000,000 distinct CDR3 sequences; 30% to 40% are singletons. The sample comprised blood. Receptor source: a human donor in good health.

This clonotype turned up a few times. The chain uses TRBV5-5 and TRBJ1-2; TRBD1 matches 8 bases. Germline V gene lookup returns CDR1 SGHKS and CDR2 YYEKEE (reference sequence). Trimming at V came to 5 bases and at J to 7 bases, leaving 7 bases not matched to a gene. The CDR3 runs to 13 residues. The CDR3 DNA reads as TGTGCCAGCAGTGACAGGGGATTTTTTGGCTACACCTTC. This sequence encodes CASSDRGFFGYTF.

The V and J genes are TRBV5-5 and TRBJ2-1; D may be TRBD1 or TRBD2 (5 bases each). In germline, CDR1 is SGHKS, CDR2 YYEKEE (reference sequence). This CDR3 contains 13 residues. Trimming took off 4 bases at V and 9 bases at J, with 14 bases between the two ends. In DNA, the CDR3 is TGTGCCAGCAGCGGGGGACCTAGCAGTGAGCAGTTCTTC. Protein product: CASSGGPSSEQFF.

The J gene is TRBJ2-5, the V gene TRBV29-1, with 7 bases lining up with TRBD1. CDR3 length equals 12 residues. Germline V gene data show CDR1 as SQVTM and CDR2 as ANQGSEA. J lost 5 bases, V lost 5 bases, and 5 bases had no gene match. Written as DNA, the CDR3 is TGCAGCGTTTCTAGGGGGCTGGAGACCCAGTACTTC. It specifies CSVSRGLETQYF.

V usage is TRBV6-5 and J usage is TRBJ1-1; D perhaps matches TRBD1 (6 bases). With 2 bases removed from V and 9 bases from J, the gap between germline ends came to 19 bases. This CDR3 comprises 15 residues. Germline values: CDR1 MNHEY, CDR2 SVGAGI. The CDR3 DNA sequence: TGTGCCAGCAGTTACCTCGCAGGGGCCGGGGGTAAAGCTTTCTTT. This gives the protein CASSYLAGAGGKAFF.

In regard to this clonotype: One end of the junction varies from germline; a read error may be responsible. The rearrangement joins TRBV5-1 to TRBJ2-4; perhaps TRBD1 as D (6 bases). Germline CDR1 SGHRS, CDR2 YFSETQ. The CDR3 covers 15 residues. CDR3 sequence: CASSGGSLARNIRYF. CDR3 nucleotides: TGCGCCAGCAGCGGGGGCTCATTAGCCAGAAACATTCGGTACTTC.

The table lists this clonotype with a count of one. This chain joins TRBV6-2 or TRBV6-3 and TRBJ1-1; tentatively, D is TRBD1 (6 bases). The germline V and J ends were trimmed by 2 bases and 0 bases, with 7 bases remaining between them. CDR1 and CDR2 from the germline V gene are MNHEY and SVGEGT. The CDR3 has 14 residues. CDR3 sequence: CASSYHRVNTEAFF. The CDR3 nucleotides are TGTGCCAGCAGTTACCACAGGGTGAACACTGAAGCTTTCTTT.

Worth noting for this clonotype: The DNA is omitted, as the CDR3 cannot be located on it reliably, and the CDR3 follows TCRdb's listing. The chain couples TRBV3-1 to TRBJ2-7. Germline V gene data show CDR1 as LGHDT and CDR2 as YNNKEL (reference sequence). Both ends counted, the CDR3 spans 18 residues. The CDR3 here is CASSPMDVQVVSTSSTSV.

The rearrangement joins TRBV20-1 to TRBJ2-7; tentatively, D is TRBD1 (7 bases). Germline V gives CDR1 DFQATT, CDR2 SNEGSKA (reference sequence). The CDR3 length is 14 residues. V gave up 6 bases and J gave up 3 bases, with 18 bases separating them. In DNA form, the CDR3 reads TGCAGTGCCCCCCGGCGGCAGGGGGGCTACGAGCAGTACTTC. Protein: CSAPRRQGGYEQYF.

This clonotype was seen a single time. The junction departs from the called germline gene at one end, perhaps through a read error. This chain joins TRBV7-9 and TRBJ2-7; possible D gene TRBD1, 6 bases. Germline V gives CDR1 SEHNR, CDR2 FQNEAQ (reference sequence). The CDR3 totals 14 residues. The DNA of the CDR3 is TGTGCCAGCAGCTCCCAGGGGTTTAGGTACGAGCCGTACTTC. Protein: CASSSQGFRYEPYF.

This clonotype was picked up a small number of times. V is TRBV29-1 and J is TRBJ1-1; D is perhaps TRBD1 (6 bases). In germline, CDR1 is SQVTM, CDR2 ANQGSEA. V lost 2 bases, J lost 1 base, and 8 bases lay in between. The CDR3 has 13 residues. The CDR3 region has the DNA TGCAGCGTTGAATGGGGGGCGAACACTGAAGCTTTCTTT. It translates to CSVEWGANTEAFF.

The chain carries TRBV5-1 and TRBJ1-4, with a weak D call TRBD1 (6 bases). The CDR3 spans 15 residues. Germline-derived CDR1 and CDR2 are SGHRS and YFSETQ. V lost 0 bases and J lost 6, with 12 bases in between. The CDR3, as DNA: TGCGCCAGCAGCTTGGAAGGGGGGATGTATGAAAAACTGTTTTTT. This codes for CASSLEGGMYEKLFF. Drawing the rest from reference TRBV5-1 and TRBJ1-4, the complete variable domain is KAGVTQTPRYLIKTRGQQVTLSCSPISGHRSVSWYQQTPGQGLQFLFEYFSETQRNKGNFPGRFSGRQFSNSRSEMNVSTLELGDSALYLCASSLEGGMYEKLFFGSGTQLSVL.

The CDR3 spells CASSLSGSLTGELFF. CDR3 coding DNA: TGTGCCAGCAGCTTAAGTGGGTCACTTACCGGGGAGCTGTTTTTT. The genes are TRBV7-2 and TRBJ2-2; no clear D. The CDR3 consists of 15 residues. CDR1 and CDR2 (germline): SGHTA, FQGNSA. V was pared by 2 bases and J by 5 bases, with 12 bases between.